This T cell receptor (beta chain) is from a study of blood T cell repertoires in COVID-19. Across the whole study: PBMCs, B-cell-depleted T cells, or T cells were the source of the cDNA or gDNA that made up the material.

In the original analysis: Amplification of reference gene primers provided the estimated nucleated cell counts. Profiling relied on immunoSEQ multiplex PCR, and the TCRdb table lists in-frame clones only, not all of them. V and J calls plus clone size are reproduced from that table; the DNA served to infer D and trimming. This table has around 140,000 clones, 65% to 90% appearing once. Per germline, CDR1 LNHDA and CDR2 SQIVND (reference sequence). The CDR3 is 14 amino acids. Trimming took 3 bases from V and 2 from J, leaving 10 bases between them. This clone has only a few counts. The specimen sequenced was peripheral blood. The sequence was collected from a woman aged 60-75 years with active or convalescent COVID-19. The chain links TRBV19 to TRBJ1-2; D perhaps matches TRBD1 (5 bases). CDR3 amino acids: CASSIDSRNYGYTF. CDR3 sequence (DNA): TGTGCCAGTAGTATCGACAGTCGCAACTATGGCTACACCTTC.